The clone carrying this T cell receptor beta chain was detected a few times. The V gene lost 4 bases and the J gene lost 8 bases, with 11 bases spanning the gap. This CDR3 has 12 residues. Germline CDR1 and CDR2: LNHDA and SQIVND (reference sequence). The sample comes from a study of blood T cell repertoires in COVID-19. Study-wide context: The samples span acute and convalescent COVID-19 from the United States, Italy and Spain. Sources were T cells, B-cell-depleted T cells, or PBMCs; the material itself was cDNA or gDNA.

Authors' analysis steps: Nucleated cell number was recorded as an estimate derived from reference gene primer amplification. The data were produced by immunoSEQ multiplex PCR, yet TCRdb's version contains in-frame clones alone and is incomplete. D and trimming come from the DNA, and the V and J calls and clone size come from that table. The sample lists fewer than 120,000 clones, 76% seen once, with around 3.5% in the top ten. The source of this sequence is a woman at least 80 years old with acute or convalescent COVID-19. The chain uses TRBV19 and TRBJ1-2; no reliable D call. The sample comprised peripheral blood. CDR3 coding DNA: TGTGCCAGTAGTAGTCAGACTGGGGGCTACACCTTC. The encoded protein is CASSSQTGGYTF.